This TCR beta chain originates from a study of CD8 T cells in Susac syndrome. Random hexamers were used to reverse transcribe an amount of roughly 0.5 to 1 ug RNA. TCRdb independently ran MiXCR on the immunoSEQ multiplex PCR reads; one entry per CDR3 protein. The repertoire holds 200,000 to 250,000 distinct CDR3 sequences, with about 95% as singletons. V was pared by 0 bases and J by 6 bases, with 9 bases between. This CDR3 region has 13 residues. The V gene's germline CDR1 is SGHRS and CDR2 YFSETQ. Sequencing of TCR beta was performed on blood CD8+ T cells and on blood CD4+ T cells. This receptor was identified in a human donor with multiple sclerosis. The rearrangement links TRBV5-1 to TRBJ1-2, with D possibly being TRBD1 (6 bases). The sequenced sample was CD4+ T cells from PBMCs. CDR3 region: CASSLDRVNGYTF. CDR3 coding DNA: TGCGCCAGCAGCTTGGACAGGGTGAATGGCTACACCTTC.